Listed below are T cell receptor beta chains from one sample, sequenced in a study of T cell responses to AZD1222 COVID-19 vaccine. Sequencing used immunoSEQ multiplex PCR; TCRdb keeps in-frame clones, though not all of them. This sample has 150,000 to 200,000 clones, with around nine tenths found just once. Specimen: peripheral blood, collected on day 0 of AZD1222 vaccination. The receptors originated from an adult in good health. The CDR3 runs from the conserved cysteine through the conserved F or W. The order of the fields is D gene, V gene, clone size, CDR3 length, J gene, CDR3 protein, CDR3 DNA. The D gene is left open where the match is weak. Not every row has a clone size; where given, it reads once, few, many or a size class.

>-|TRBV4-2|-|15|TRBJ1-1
CASSQVADRNTEAFF
TGTGCCAGCAGCCAAGTAGCGGACAGGAACACTGAAGCTTTCTTT
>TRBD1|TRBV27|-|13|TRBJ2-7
CASGTGGNYEQYF
TGTGCCAGCGGGACAGGGGGCAACTACGAGCAGTACTTC
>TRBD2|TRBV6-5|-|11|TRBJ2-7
CASRSGGEQYF
TGTGCCAGCAGGTCGGGGGGCGAGCAGTACTTC
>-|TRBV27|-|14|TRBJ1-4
CASSFGRANEKLFF
TGTGCCAGCAGTTTCGGACGGGCTAATGAAAAACTGTTTTTT
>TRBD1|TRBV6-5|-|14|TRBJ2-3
CASHRDRVADTQYF
TGTGCCAGCCACCGGGACAGGGTCGCAGATACGCAGTATTTT
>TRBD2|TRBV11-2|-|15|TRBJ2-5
CASSFTSGSGETQYF
TGTGCCAGCAGCTTCACCAGCGGGAGTGGCGAGACCCAGTACTTC
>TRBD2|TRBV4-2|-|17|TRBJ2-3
CASSHDITGGGTDTQYF
TGTGCCAGCAGCCATGATATTACGGGGGGGGGCACAGATACGCAGTATTTT
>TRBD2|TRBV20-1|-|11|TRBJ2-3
CSANLADVQYF
TGCAGTGCTAATCTAGCGGATGTGCAGTATTTT
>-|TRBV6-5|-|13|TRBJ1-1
CASSYNDGTEAFF
TGTGCCAGCAGTTACAACGATGGCACTGAAGCTTTCTTT
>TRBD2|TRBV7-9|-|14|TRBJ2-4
CASSPSGTKNIQYF
TGTGCCAGCAGCCCTAGCGGGACCAAAAACATTCAGTACTTC
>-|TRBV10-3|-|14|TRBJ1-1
CAISESRQNTEAFF
TGTGCCATCAGTGAGTCTCGGCAGAACACTGAAGCTTTCTTT
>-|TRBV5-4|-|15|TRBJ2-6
CASSLISSGANVLTF
TGTGCCAGCAGCTTGATTAGCTCTGGGGCCAACGTCCTGACTTTC
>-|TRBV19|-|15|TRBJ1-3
CASSPEGILGNTIYF
TGTGCCAGTAGTCCTGAAGGGATTCTCGGAAACACCATATATTTT
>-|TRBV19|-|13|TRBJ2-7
CASSIRSSVEQYF
TGTGCCAGTAGTATCCGTTCTTCTGTCGAGCAGTACTTC
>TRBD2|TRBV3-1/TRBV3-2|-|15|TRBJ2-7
CASSPEGLAGDEQYF
TGTGCCAGCAGCCCTGAGGGACTAGCGGGGGACGAGCAGTACTTC
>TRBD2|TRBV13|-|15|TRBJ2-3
CASSPTSGFTDTQYF
TGTGCCAGCAGCCCGACTAGCGGATTCACAGATACGCAGTATTTT
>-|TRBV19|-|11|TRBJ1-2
CASSAPERGTF
TGTGCCAGTAGTGCCCCGGAGAGGGGCACCTTC
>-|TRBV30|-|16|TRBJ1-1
CAWSVPTPTGTTEAFF
TGTGCCTGGAGTGTACCCACCCCTACAGGGACCACTGAAGCTTTCTTT
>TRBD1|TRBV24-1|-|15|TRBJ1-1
CATSETSDRGRRAFF
TGTGCCACCAGTGAGACCTCCGACAGGGGGCGTAGAGCTTTCTTT
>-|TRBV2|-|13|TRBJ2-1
CASSQRPYNEQFF
TGTGCCAGCAGCCAAAGGCCCTACAATGAGCAGTTCTTC
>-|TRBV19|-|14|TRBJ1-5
CAQPGAYSNQPQHF
TGTGCCCAACCGGGGGCATATAGCAATCAGCCCCAGCATTTT
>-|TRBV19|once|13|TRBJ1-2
CASSTGRNYGYTF
TGTGCCAGTAGTACGGGACGGAATTATGGCTACACCTTC
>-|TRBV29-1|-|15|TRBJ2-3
CSVELRDRVTDTQYF
TGCAGCGTTGAATTACGGGACCGGGTCACAGATACGCAGTATTTT
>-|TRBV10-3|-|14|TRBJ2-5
CAISEWGALGAQYF
TGTGCCATCAGTGAGTGGGGGGCCCTCGGGGCCCAGTACTTC
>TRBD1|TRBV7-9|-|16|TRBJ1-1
CASSLEDRGRDTEAFF
TGTGCCAGCAGCTTAGAAGACAGGGGGCGCGACACTGAAGCTTTCTTT
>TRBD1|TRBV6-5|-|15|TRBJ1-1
CASPQGGAANTEAFF
TGTGCCAGCCCGCAGGGGGGGGCGGCGAACACTGAAGCTTTCTTT
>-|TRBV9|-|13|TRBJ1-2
CASSLSPNYGYTF
TGTGCCAGCAGTTTAAGTCCTAACTATGGCTACACCTTC
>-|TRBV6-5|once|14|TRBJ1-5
CASSYRTGNQPQHF
TGTGCCAGCAGTTACCGGACCGGCAATCAGCCCCAGCATTTT
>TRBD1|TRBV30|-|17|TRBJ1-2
CAWSPEGVTGGIYGYTF
TGTGCCTGGAGTCCCGAGGGTGTGACAGGGGGGATTTATGGCTACACCTTC
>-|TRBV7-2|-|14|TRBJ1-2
CASSSGPLNYGYTF
TGTGCCAGCAGCTCGGGACCCCTCAACTATGGCTACACCTTC
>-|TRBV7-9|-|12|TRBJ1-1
CASSPRGSEAFF
TGTGCCAGCAGCCCCCGGGGAAGTGAAGCTTTCTTT
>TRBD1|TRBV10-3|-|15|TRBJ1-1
CAISEGTGGSTEAFF
TGTGCCATCAGTGAAGGGACAGGGGGTTCCACTGAAGCTTTCTTT
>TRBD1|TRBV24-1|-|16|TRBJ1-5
CATSELQGTSNQPQHF
TGTGCCACCAGTGAGTTACAGGGGACTAGCAATCAGCCCCAGCATTTT
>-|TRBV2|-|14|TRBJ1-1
CASSVRTVLIEAFF
TGTGCCAGCAGTGTCCGGACAGTCCTTATTGAAGCTTTCTTT
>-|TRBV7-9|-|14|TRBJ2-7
CASSLEAGGYEQYF
TGTGCCAGCAGCTTAGAGGCAGGTGGCTACGAGCAGTACTTC
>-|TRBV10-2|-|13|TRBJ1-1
CASSRKGYTEAFF
TGCGCCAGCAGTCGAAAGGGATACACTGAAGCTTTCTTT
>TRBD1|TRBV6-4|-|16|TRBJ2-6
CASSPTGFTGANVLTF
TGTGCCAGCAGTCCGACAGGGTTTACAGGGGCCAACGTCCTGACTTTC
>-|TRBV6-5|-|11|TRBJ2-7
CASRSPYEQYF
TGTGCCAGCAGGAGCCCCTACGAGCAGTACTTC
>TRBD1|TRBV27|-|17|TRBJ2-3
CASRRTGTGGGTDTQYF
TGTGCCAGCAGAAGAACCGGGACAGGGGGTGGTACAGATACGCAGTATTTT
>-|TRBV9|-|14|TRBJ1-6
CASRTGLNNSPLHF
TGTGCCAGCAGGACAGGACTGAATAATTCACCCCTCCACTTT
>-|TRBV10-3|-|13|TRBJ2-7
CAAQPGEAREQYF
TGTGCCGCTCAGCCTGGTGAGGCGCGCGAGCAGTACTTC
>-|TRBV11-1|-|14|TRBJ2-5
CASSLGRYQETQYF
TGTGCCAGCAGCTTAGGCAGGTACCAAGAGACCCAGTACTTC
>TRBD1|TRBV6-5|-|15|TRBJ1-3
CASSLTGTGSHTIYF
TGTGCCAGCAGCTTAACCGGGACAGGGTCCCACACCATATATTTT
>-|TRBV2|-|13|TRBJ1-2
CASSVGQRRSYTF
TGTGCCAGCAGTGTAGGACAGAGAAGGAGCTACACCTTC
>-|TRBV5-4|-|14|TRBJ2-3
CASSLAGGSDTQYF
TGTGCCAGCAGCTTGGCCGGGGGTTCCGATACGCAGTATTTT
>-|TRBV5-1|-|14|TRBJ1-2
CASSLVLRGYGYTF
TGCGCCAGCAGCTTGGTTTTACGGGGCTATGGCTACACCTTC
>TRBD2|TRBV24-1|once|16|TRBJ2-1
CATSDRLAGLYNEQFF
TGTGCCACCAGTGACCGACTAGCGGGGTTATACAATGAGCAGTTCTTC
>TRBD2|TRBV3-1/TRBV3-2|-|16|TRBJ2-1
CASSQDSSGPYNEQFF
TGTGCCAGCAGCCAAGATTCTAGCGGACCCTACAATGAGCAGTTCTTC
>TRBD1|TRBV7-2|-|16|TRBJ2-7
CASSRHLQGAVYEQYF
TGTGCCAGCAGCCGTCATCTCCAGGGGGCGGTCTACGAGCAGTACTTC
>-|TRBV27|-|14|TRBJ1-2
CASSTGGGTYGYTF
TGTGCCAGCAGCACCGGAGGGGGGACGTATGGCTACACCTTC
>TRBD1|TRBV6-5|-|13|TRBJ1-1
CASGTGVGTEAFF
TGTGCCAGCGGTACAGGGGTCGGGACTGAAGCTTTCTTT
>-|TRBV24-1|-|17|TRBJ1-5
CATSDSGTQYSNQPQHF
TGTGCCACCAGTGATTCCGGGACCCAATATAGCAATCAGCCCCAGCATTTT
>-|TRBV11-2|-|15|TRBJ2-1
CASSLEGAPYNEQFF
TGTGCCAGCAGCTTAGAGGGGGCCCCATACAATGAGCAGTTCTTC
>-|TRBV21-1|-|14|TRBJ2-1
CASSKGRDRNEQFF
TGTGCCAGCAGCAAGGGCAGAGACCGAAATGAGCAGTTCTTC
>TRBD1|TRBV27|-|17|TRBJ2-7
CASSALPVGQGTYEQYF
TGTGCCAGCAGTGCCCTCCCCGTGGGACAGGGGACCTACGAGCAGTACTTC
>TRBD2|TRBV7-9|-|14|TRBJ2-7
CASSLAGTSSEQYF
TGTGCCAGCAGCTTAGCCGGGACTAGCAGCGAGCAGTACTTC